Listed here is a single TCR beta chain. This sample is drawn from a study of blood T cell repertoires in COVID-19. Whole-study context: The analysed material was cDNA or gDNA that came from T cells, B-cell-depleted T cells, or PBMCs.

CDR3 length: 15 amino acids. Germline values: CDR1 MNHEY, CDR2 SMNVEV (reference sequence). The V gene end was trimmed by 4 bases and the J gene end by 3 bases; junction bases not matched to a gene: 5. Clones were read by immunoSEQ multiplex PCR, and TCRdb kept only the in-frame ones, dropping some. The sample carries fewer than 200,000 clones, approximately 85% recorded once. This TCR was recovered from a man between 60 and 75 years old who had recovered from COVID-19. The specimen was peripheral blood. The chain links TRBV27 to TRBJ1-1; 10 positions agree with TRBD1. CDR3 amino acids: CASSSPGQGYTEAFF. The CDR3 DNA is TGTGCCAGCAGTTCACCGGGACAGGGGTACACTGAAGCTTTCTTT.